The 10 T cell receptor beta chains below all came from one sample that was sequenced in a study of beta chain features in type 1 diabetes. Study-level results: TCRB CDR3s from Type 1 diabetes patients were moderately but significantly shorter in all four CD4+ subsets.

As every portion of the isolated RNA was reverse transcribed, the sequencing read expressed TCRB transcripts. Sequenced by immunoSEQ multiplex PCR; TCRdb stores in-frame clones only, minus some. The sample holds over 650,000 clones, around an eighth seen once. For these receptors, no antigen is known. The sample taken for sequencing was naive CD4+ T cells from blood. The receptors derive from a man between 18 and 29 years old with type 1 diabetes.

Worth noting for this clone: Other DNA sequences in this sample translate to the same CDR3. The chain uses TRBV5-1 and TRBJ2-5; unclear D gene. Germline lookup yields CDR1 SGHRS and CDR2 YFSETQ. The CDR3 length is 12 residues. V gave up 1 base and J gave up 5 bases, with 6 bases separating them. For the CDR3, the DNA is TGCGCCAGCAGCTTGTCACAGGAGACCCAGTACTTC. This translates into CASSLSQETQYF.

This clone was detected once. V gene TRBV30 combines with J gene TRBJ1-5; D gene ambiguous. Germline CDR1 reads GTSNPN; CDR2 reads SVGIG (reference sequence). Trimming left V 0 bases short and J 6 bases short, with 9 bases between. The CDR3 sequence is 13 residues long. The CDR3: CAWSVRLVQPQHF. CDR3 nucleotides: TGTGCCTGGAGTGTACGGCTAGTTCAGCCCCAGCATTTT.

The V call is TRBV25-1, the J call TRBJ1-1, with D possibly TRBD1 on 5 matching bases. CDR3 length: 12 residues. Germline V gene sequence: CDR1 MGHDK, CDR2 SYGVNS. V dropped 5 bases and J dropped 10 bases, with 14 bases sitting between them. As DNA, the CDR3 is TGTGCCAGCAGTCCGGGACCGCTGGCAGCTTTCTTT. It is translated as CASSPGPLAAFF. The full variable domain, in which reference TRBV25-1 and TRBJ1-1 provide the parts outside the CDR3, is EADIYQTPRYLVIGTGKKITLECSQTMGHDKMYWYQQDPGMELHLIHYSYGVNSTEKGDLSSESTVSRIRTEHFPLTLESARPSHTSQYLCASSPGPLAAFFGQGTRLTVV.

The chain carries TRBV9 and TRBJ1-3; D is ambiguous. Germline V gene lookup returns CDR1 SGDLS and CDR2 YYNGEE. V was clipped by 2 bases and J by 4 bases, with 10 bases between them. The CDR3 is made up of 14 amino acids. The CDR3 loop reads CASSVEAVGNTIYF. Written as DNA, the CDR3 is TGTGCCAGCAGCGTCGAGGCGGTAGGAAACACCATATATTTT.

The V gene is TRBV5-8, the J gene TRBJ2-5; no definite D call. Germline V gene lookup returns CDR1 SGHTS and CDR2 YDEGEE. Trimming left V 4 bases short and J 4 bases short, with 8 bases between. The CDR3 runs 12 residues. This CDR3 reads CASSPLGETQYF. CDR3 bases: TGTGCCAGCAGCCCCTTGGGAGAGACCCAGTACTTC.

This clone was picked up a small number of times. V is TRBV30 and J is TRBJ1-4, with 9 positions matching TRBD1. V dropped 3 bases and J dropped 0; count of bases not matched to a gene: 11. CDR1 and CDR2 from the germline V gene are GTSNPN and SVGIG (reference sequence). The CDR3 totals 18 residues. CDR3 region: CAWRGTGTFTATNEKLFF. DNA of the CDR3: TGTGCCTGGAGGGGGACAGGGACATTCACTGCAACTAATGAAAAACTGTTTTTT.

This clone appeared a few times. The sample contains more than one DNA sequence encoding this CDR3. The DNA for the CDR3 is TGTGCCAGCAGCTTTCGGAGGGTGACAGATACGCAGTATTTT. Amino acids: CASSFRRVTDTQYF. This sequence joins TRBV5-6 and TRBJ2-3; perhaps TRBD2 as D (6 bases). The CDR3 length is 14 residues. CDR1 is SGHDT, CDR2 YYEEEE, per germline. V was pared by 2 bases and J by 3 bases, with 10 bases between.

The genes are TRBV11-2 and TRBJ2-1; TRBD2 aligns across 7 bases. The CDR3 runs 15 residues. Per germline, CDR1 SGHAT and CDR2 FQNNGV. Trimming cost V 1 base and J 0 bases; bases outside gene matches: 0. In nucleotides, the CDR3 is TGTGCCAGCAGCTTAGCGGGGGGCTCCTACAATGAGCAGTTCTTC. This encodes CASSLAGGSYNEQFF.

CDR3 sequence (DNA): TGCAGCGTTAGCCAGGGTGGCTACAATCAGCCCCAGCATTTT. Translation gives CSVSQGGYNQPQHF. This rearrangement joins TRBV29-1 to TRBJ1-5, with D possibly matching TRBD1 (5 bases). The CDR3 runs 14 residues. V lost 5 bases to trimming and J lost 3 bases, with 14 bases between them. CDR1 is SQVTM, CDR2 ANQGSEA, per germline.

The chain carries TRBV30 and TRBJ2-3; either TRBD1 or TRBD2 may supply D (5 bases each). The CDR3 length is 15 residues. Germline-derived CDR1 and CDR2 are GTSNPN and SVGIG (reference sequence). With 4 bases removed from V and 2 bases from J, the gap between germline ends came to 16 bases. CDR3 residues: CAWTPGPAFTDTQYF. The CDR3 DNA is TGTGCCTGGACCCCGGGGCCTGCTTTCACAGATACGCAGTATTTT. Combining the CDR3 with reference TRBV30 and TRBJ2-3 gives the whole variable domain SQTIHQWPATLVQPVGSPLSLECTVEGTSNPNLYWYRQAAGRGLQLLFYSVGIGQISSEVPQNLSASRPQDRQFILSSKKLLLSDSGFYLCAWTPGPAFTDTQYFGPGTRLTVL.